These 26 T cell receptor beta chains originate from one sample sequenced in a study of T cell responses to AZD1222 COVID-19 vaccine. Measured with immunoSEQ multiplex PCR; TCRdb has only the in-frame clones, and not every one. The sample comprises roughly 120,000 clones, over 90% of which are singletons, and 2.9% rests with the top ten. The input for sequencing was peripheral blood, taken 28 days after the second AZD1222 dose. The receptors were gathered from an adult who received the AZD1222 COVID-19 vaccine.

The chain employs TRBV10-1 and TRBJ1-6; 10 positions agree with TRBD1. The length of the CDR3 is 13 residues. From germline, CDR1 is WNHNN and CDR2 SYGVQD (reference sequence). The trim removed 7 bases at V and 10 bases at J, leaving 4 bases unmatched. In DNA form, the CDR3 reads TGCGCCAGCAAGGGACAGGGGAGGTCACCCCTCCACTTT. Its protein is CASKGQGRSPLHF.

The rearrangement joins TRBV6-5 to TRBJ1-3, with D uncertain. Germline values: CDR1 MNHEY, CDR2 SVGAGI. V was shortened by 3 bases and J by 2 bases, with 5 bases between the two germline ends. The CDR3 is made up of 13 amino acids. CDR3 loop: CASSYGAGNTIYF. Written as DNA, the CDR3 is TGTGCCAGCAGTTATGGGGCTGGAAACACCATATATTTT.

The V and J genes are TRBV19 and TRBJ2-7; 7 bases map to TRBD1. The trim removed 5 bases at V and 2 bases at J, leaving 9 bases unmatched. The CDR3 is 15 residues long. Looked up from germline, CDR1 is LNHDA and CDR2 is SQIVND (reference sequence). CDR3 in DNA: TGTGCCAGTAGTCTCGGGTCAGGGGGACCCTACGAGCAGTACTTC. Translation gives CASSLGSGGPYEQYF.

This chain links TRBV12-3 or TRBV12-4 with TRBJ2-7; tentatively, D is TRBD2 (6 bases). This CDR3 spans 13 amino acids. V lost 4 bases, J lost 3 bases, and 10 bases lay in between. CDR3 region: CASSSGTLYEQYF. The CDR3 nucleotides are TGTGCCAGCAGTTCCGGGACTCTCTACGAGCAGTACTTC.

The J gene is TRBJ1-2, the V gene TRBV2, with D perhaps matching TRBD1 (5 bases). Germline values: CDR1 SNHLY, CDR2 FYNNEI. Deletions cut 6 bases from V and 8 bases from J, with 10 bases between. The CDR3 has 11 amino acids. CDR3: CASRGTNGYTF. CDR3 nucleotides: TGTGCCAGCAGGGGGACGAACGGCTACACCTTC.

The rearrangement joins TRBV12-3 or TRBV12-4 to TRBJ1-2; D unclear. Trimming pared 2 bases from V and 8 bases from J, leaving 6 bases between. The CDR3 has 11 amino acids. CDR3 region: CASSLLGGYTF. The CDR3 DNA follows: TGTGCCAGCAGTTTACTAGGGGGCTACACCTTC.

The CDR3 here is CASSQGSRGYTF. CDR3 nucleotide sequence: TGTGCCAGCAGTCAAGGTTCTAGAGGCTACACCTTC. This chain links TRBV12-3 or TRBV12-4 with TRBJ1-2, with D uncertain. The CDR3 is 12 residues long. V shed 5 bases and J shed 8 bases, with 12 bases lying between them.

The chain recombines TRBV7-9 with TRBJ1-5; 9 nucleotides align to TRBD1. CDR1 and CDR2 from the germline V gene are SEHNR and FQNEAQ (reference sequence). This CDR3 spans 18 amino acids. With V trimmed by 1 base and J by 2 bases, 9 bases remained unmatched. The CDR3 sequence: CASSLETGGGVGNQPQHF. The CDR3 DNA reads TGTGCCAGCAGCTTAGAGACAGGGGGAGGGGTGGGCAATCAGCCCCAGCATTTT. Variable domain in full (rest from reference TRBV7-9 and TRBJ1-5): DTGVSQNPRHKITKRGQNVTFRCDPISEHNRLYWYRQTLGQGPEFLTYFQNEAQLEKSRLLSDRFSAERPKGSFSTLEIQRTEQGDSAMYLCASSLETGGGVGNQPQHFGDGTRLSIL.

The chain uses TRBV7-9 and TRBJ1-5; D might be TRBD1 (6 bases). This CDR3 is built from 15 residues. The V end was cut by 5 bases, the J end by 2 bases, with 13 bases between. Germline-derived CDR1 and CDR2 are SEHNR and FQNEAQ (reference sequence). CDR3 DNA sequence: TGTGCCAGCAGCAGTTCAGGGGTTGGCAATCAGCCCCAGCATTTT. It is translated as CASSSSGVGNQPQHF.

The J gene is TRBJ2-5, the V gene TRBV5-1; a possible D gene is TRBD1 (6 bases). The V end was cut by 5 bases, the J end by 9 bases, with 14 bases between. There are 12 residues in the CDR3. Germline CDR1 SGHRS, CDR2 YFSETQ. Written as DNA, the CDR3 is TGCGCCAGCAGGACAGGTCAAGATCCCCAGTACTTC. The encoded protein is CASRTGQDPQYF. Using reference TRBV5-1 and TRBJ2-5 for the parts outside the CDR3, the full variable domain is KAGVTQTPRYLIKTRGQQVTLSCSPISGHRSVSWYQQTPGQGLQFLFEYFSETQRNKGNFPGRFSGRQFSNSRSEMNVSTLELGDSALYLCASRTGQDPQYFGPGTRLLVL.

This rearrangement joins TRBV3-1 (or the pseudogene TRBV3-2) to TRBJ1-5; tentative D call: TRBD1 (5 bases). V was cut by 1 base and J by 7 bases, with 11 bases left in between. In germline, CDR1 is LGHDT, CDR2 YNNKEL (reference sequence). The CDR3 has 14 residues. The CDR3 nucleotides read TGTGCCAGCAGCCAAGTAGGGGTGCGCCAGCCCCAGCATTTT. This sequence encodes CASSQVGVRQPQHF.

The chain uses TRBV12-5 and TRBJ2-2, with 7 nucleotides matching TRBD2. CDR1 is LGHNT and CDR2 is FRNRAP in the germline V gene. This CDR3 is 15 amino acids long. V lost 5 bases, J lost 4 bases, and 7 bases stayed unmatched. Here the CDR3 DNA reads TGTGCTAGTGGTGACAGCGGGGAAATCACCGGGGAGCTGTTTTTT. The encoded protein is CASGDSGEITGELFF.

This chain uses TRBV3-1 (or the pseudogene TRBV3-2) with TRBJ1-5; TRBD1 matches 10 bases. J was trimmed by 7 bases and V by 0 bases; bases with no gene match: 6. The V gene's germline CDR1 is LGHDT and CDR2 YNNKEL (reference sequence). This CDR3 is built from 16 residues. Here the CDR3 DNA reads TGTGCCAGCAGCCAAGATCCGGGACAGGGGAACCAGCCCCAGCATTTT. Amino acids: CASSQDPGQGNQPQHF.

V is TRBV7-9 and J is TRBJ1-5; no clear D. Germline assignment: CDR1 SEHNR and CDR2 FQNEAQ (reference sequence). There are 13 residues in the CDR3. Trimming took 7 bases from V and 0 from J, leaving 7 bases between them. DNA for the CDR3: TGTGCCAGCAACCACAATAGCAATCAGCCCCAGCATTTT. It specifies CASNHNSNQPQHF. The full variable domain, with the rest looked up from reference TRBV7-9 and TRBJ1-5, is DTGVSQNPRHKITKRGQNVTFRCDPISEHNRLYWYRQTLGQGPEFLTYFQNEAQLEKSRLLSDRFSAERPKGSFSTLEIQRTEQGDSAMYLCASNHNSNQPQHFGDGTRLSIL.

The chain employs TRBV18 and TRBJ1-3; no firm D call. Germline assignment: CDR1 KGHSH and CDR2 LQKENI. CDR3 length: 15 residues. Trimming took 3 bases from V and 0 from J, leaving 9 bases between them. CDR3 residues: CASSPPASSGNTIYF. For the CDR3, the DNA is TGTGCCAGCTCACCCCCAGCGTCCTCTGGAAACACCATATATTTT.

This chain joins TRBV9 and TRBJ1-5, with 7 bases aligning to TRBD1. V lost 3 bases and J lost 3; bases outside the gene matches: 3. This CDR3 has 14 amino acids. The germline V gene encodes CDR1 SGDLS and CDR2 YYNGEE. CDR3 amino acids: CASSDGTANQPQHF. CDR3 nucleotide sequence: TGTGCCAGCAGCGACGGGACAGCCAATCAGCCCCAGCATTTT.

V is TRBV9 and J is TRBJ1-5, with D unresolved. CDR3 length equals 10 residues. Germline V gives CDR1 SGDLS, CDR2 YYNGEE. Trimming removed 1 base from V and 7 bases from J, with 0 bases in between. The CDR3 sequence is CASSVQPQHF. CDR3 in DNA: TGTGCCAGCAGCGTACAGCCCCAGCATTTT.

The chain links TRBV29-1 to TRBJ1-2; tentatively, D is TRBD1 (6 bases). V was pared by 0 bases and J by 8 bases, with 16 bases between. CDR1 is SQVTM, CDR2 ANQGSEA, per germline. CDR3 size: 14 residues. The CDR3 bases are TGCAGCGTTGAAGATGGCGGGGGCGCCGGGGGCTACACCTTC. Protein sequence: CSVEDGGGAGGYTF.

This clone was counted a single time. This chain connects TRBV18 to TRBJ2-2; 12 nucleotides align to TRBD2. The length of the CDR3 is 17 residues. Looked up from germline, CDR1 is KGHSH and CDR2 is LQKENI. The ends lost 1 base at V and 6 bases at J; junction bases unmatched: 6. DNA for the CDR3: TGTGCCAGCTCACCACTCGCGGGACTAGCGGGTTCCGGGGAGCTGTTTTTT. This codes for CASSPLAGLAGSGELFF. Full variable domain (missing parts from reference TRBV18 and TRBJ2-2): NAGVMQNPRHLVRRRGQEARLRCSPMKGHSHVYWYRQLPEEGLKFMVYLQKENIIDESGMPKERFSAEFPKEGPSILRIQQVVRGDSAAYFCASSPLAGLAGSGELFFGEGSRLTVL.

This clone was observed a single time. CDR3 DNA: TGTGCCAGTAGAGACCGGAACACTGAAGCTTTCTTT. This sequence encodes CASRDRNTEAFF. This chain connects TRBV19 to TRBJ1-1, with no clear D. Trimming left V 6 bases short and J 1 base short, with 6 bases between. The CDR3 is 12 amino acids. Germline lookup yields CDR1 LNHDA and CDR2 SQIVND (reference sequence). Using reference TRBV19 and TRBJ1-1 for the parts outside the CDR3, the full variable domain is DGGITQSPKYLFRKEGQNVTLSCEQNLNHDAMYWYRQDPGQGLRLIYYSQIVNDFQKGDIAEGYSVSREKKESFPLTVTSAQKNPTAFYLCASRDRNTEAFFGQGTRLTVV.

This chain joins TRBV10-3 and TRBJ2-7; D not certain. V gave up 4 bases and J gave up 5 bases, with 9 bases separating them. Germline CDR1 and CDR2: ENHRY and SYGVKD. The CDR3 is made up of 12 amino acids. The CDR3 DNA follows: TGTGCCATCAGTGGGTATATCGACGAGCAGTACTTC. Translation gives CAISGYIDEQYF.

The chain employs TRBV5-6 and TRBJ1-2, with no clear D. The CDR3 covers 11 residues. CDR1 is SGHDT and CDR2 is YYEEEE in the germline V gene. Trimming shortened V by 1 base and J by 6 bases, and 4 bases separated the two germline ends. The CDR3 loop is CASSLSDGYTF. CDR3 DNA: TGTGCCAGCAGCTTGAGTGATGGCTACACCTTC.

The rearrangement uses TRBV6-5 and TRBJ1-5; D ambiguous. Trimming pared 2 bases from V and 4 bases from J, leaving 12 bases between. The CDR3 runs to 15 residues. Germline lookup yields CDR1 MNHEY and CDR2 SVGAGI. The DNA for the CDR3 is TGTGCCAGCAGTTACGACGGGCTAGCAAATCAGCCCCAGCATTTT. The encoded protein is CASSYDGLANQPQHF.

The chain employs TRBV11-2 and TRBJ1-2; tentatively, D is TRBD1 (6 bases). The CDR3 sequence is 13 residues long. Germline V gives CDR1 SGHAT, CDR2 FQNNGV. V shed 1 base and J shed 8 bases, with 11 bases lying between them. CDR3: CASSLAGAGGYTF. The DNA of the CDR3 is TGTGCCAGCAGCTTAGCAGGGGCCGGAGGCTACACCTTC.

The rearrangement uses TRBV2 and TRBJ1-2, with D possibly being TRBD1 (5 bases). Looked up from germline, CDR1 is SNHLY and CDR2 is FYNNEI. The germline V and J ends were trimmed by 6 bases and 0 bases, with 14 bases remaining between them. This CDR3 has 15 amino acids. As DNA, the CDR3 is TGTGCCAGCAGAGTCACAGGAATAGCTAACTATGGCTACACCTTC. Its protein product is CASRVTGIANYGYTF.

As DNA, the CDR3 is TGTGCCAGCAGTGAACTAGCGGGAGTTAAAAATGAGCAGTTCTTC. Encoded protein: CASSELAGVKNEQFF. This chain connects TRBV6-1 to TRBJ2-1; 10 bases align to TRBD2. The germline gives CDR1 MNHNS, CDR2 SASEGT. The CDR3 loop spans 15 amino acids. The trim removed 2 bases at V and 7 bases at J, leaving 5 bases unmatched.